This TCR beta chain was captured in a study of radiotherapy plus CTLA-4 blockade in lung cancer. Looking at the study overall: The study recorded objective responses in less than 20% of patients and disease control in around 33%. The study, taken as a whole, reports: Early clone dynamics of blood T cells, plus interferon-beta, reportedly predicted response best.

The V end was cut by 1 base, the J end by 0 bases, with 10 bases between. This CDR3 has 15 amino acids. Germline assignment: CDR1 LGHNT and CDR2 FRNRAP. Clones were read by immunoSEQ multiplex PCR, and TCRdb kept only the in-frame ones, dropping some. Of around 45,000 clones in the sample, 70% to 90% are singletons; the top ten hold 7.8%. Concerning this clone: Its cognate antigen is unknown.

This clonotype originated in a human donor with non-small cell lung cancer whose response to radiotherapy plus ipilimumab could not be evaluated. The source was peripheral blood, collected from a patient treated with radiotherapy plus ipilimumab. The chain is built from TRBV12-5 and TRBJ2-7, with a tentative D call TRBD1 (6 bases). CDR3: CASGLATGTSYEQYF. CDR3 DNA sequence: TGTGCTAGTGGTTTGGCTACAGGGACCTCCTACGAGCAGTACTTC.